This T cell receptor (beta chain) was documented in a study of shared clonotypes between healthy human individuals. Background on the study: Per donor, three plates held CD4 naive cells, three held CD4 memory, two held CD8 naive and one held CD8 memory.

Study-wide points: Sampling covered nothing but blood. Tissue TCR repertoires likely differ from those found in blood.

With V trimmed by 6 bases and J by 7 bases, 5 bases remained unmatched. Germline V gene sequence: CDR1 SNHLY, CDR2 FYNNEI. The CDR3 has 14 residues. With regard to this clone: The antigen is undetermined.

The repertoire was sequenced with immunoSEQ multiplex PCR; TCRdb's copy has only in-frame clones and lacks some. The sample includes nearly 750,000 clones, 72% of them seen just once. Sequencing was performed on memory CD4+ T cells sorted from blood. The subset is: CD45RA-negative fraction. The clonotype originates from a woman in her 30s in good health. The V call is TRBV2, the J call TRBJ2-2, with 10 bases fitting TRBD1. The CDR3 sequence: CASRMGQGLGELFF. In DNA form, the CDR3 reads TGTGCCAGCAGGATGGGACAGGGGCTCGGGGAGCTGTTTTTT. The full variable domain, its missing parts supplied by reference TRBV2 and TRBJ2-2, is EPEVTQTPSHQVTQMGQEVILRCVPISNHLYFYWYRQILGQKVEFLVSFYNNEISEKSEIFDDQFSVERPDGSNFTLKIRSTKLEDSAMYFCASRMGQGLGELFFGEGSRLTVL.